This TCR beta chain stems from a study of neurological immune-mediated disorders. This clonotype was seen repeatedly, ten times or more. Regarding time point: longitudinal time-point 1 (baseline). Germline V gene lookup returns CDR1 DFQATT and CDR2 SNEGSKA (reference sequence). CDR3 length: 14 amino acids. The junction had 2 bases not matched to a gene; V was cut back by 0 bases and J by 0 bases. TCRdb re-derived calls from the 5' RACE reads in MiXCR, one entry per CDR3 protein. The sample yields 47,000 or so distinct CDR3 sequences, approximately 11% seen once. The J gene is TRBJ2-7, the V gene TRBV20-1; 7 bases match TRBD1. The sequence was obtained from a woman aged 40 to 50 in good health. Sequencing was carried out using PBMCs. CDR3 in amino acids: CSARETGASYEQYF. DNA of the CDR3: TGCAGTGCTAGAGAAACAGGGGCCTCCTACGAGCAGTACTTC.